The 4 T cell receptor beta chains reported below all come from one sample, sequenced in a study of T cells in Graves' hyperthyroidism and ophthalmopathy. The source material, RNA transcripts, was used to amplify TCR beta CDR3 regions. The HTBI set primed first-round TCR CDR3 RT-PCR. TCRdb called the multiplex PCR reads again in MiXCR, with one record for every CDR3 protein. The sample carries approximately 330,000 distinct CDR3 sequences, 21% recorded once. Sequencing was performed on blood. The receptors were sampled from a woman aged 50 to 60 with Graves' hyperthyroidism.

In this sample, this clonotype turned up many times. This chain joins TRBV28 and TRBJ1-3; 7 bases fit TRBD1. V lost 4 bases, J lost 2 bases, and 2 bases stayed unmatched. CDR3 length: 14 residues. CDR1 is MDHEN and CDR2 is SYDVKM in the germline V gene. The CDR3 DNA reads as TGTGCCAGCAGTTGGGACAGCCCTGGAAACACCATATATTTT. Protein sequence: CASSWDSPGNTIYF. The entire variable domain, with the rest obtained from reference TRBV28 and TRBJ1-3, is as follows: DVKVTQSSRYLVKRTGEKVFLECVQDMDHENMFWYRQDPGLGLRLIYFSYDVKMKEKGDIPEGYSVSREKKERFSLILESASTNQTSMYLCASSWDSPGNTIYFGEGSWLTVV.

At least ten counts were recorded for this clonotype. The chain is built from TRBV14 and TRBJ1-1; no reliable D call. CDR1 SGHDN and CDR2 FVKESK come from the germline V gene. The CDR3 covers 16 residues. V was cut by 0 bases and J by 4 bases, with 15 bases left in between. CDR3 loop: CASSQDLKGSGTEAFF. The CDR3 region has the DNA TGTGCCAGCAGCCAAGATTTAAAGGGTTCGGGCACTGAAGCTTTCTTT.

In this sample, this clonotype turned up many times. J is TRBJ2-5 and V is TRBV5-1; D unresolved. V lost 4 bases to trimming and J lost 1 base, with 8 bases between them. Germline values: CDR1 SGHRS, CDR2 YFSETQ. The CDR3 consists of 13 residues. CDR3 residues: CASSPLGQETQYF. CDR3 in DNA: TGCGCCAGCAGCCCACTTGGCCAAGAGACCCAGTACTTC.

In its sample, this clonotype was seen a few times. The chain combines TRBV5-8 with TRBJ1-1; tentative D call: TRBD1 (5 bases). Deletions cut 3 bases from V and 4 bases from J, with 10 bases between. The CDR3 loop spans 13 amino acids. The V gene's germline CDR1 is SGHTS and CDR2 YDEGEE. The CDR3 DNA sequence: TGTGCCAGCAGCTCCAGGGTATTCACTGAAGCTTTCTTT. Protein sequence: CASSSRVFTEAFF.